The 20 T cell receptor beta chains below come from one sample, sequenced in a study of read filtering for tumor transcriptome and immune sequencing. The library was built from about 400 ng RNA with molecular barcoded adaptors for alpha/delta and beta/gamma chains. TCRdb re-called the reads through MiXCR, storing one row per CDR3 protein. The top ten hold 7% to 9% of the sample, which has 130,000 or so distinct CDR3 sequences, approximately 13% seen once. Sequenced sample: a population of CD138-negative cells sorted from bone marrow. The receptors derive from a donor aged 40 or over with multiple myeloma.

This clonotype came up many times. V usage is TRBV20-1 and J usage is TRBJ2-1; D is possibly TRBD2 (6 bases). Germline V lookup: CDR1 DFQATT, CDR2 SNEGSKA (reference sequence). CDR3 length equals 13 residues. V gave up 5 bases and J gave up 1 base, with 9 bases separating them. Written as DNA, the CDR3 is TGCAGTGCTCGGGGACTTTCCTACAATGAGCAGTTCTTC. It is translated as CSARGLSYNEQFF.

Points on this clonotype: One junction end disagrees with the germline gene, perhaps due to a read error. V usage is TRBV14 and J usage is TRBJ1-1, with a tentative D call TRBD1 (5 bases). This CDR3 has 14 amino acids. CDR1 and CDR2 (germline): SGHDN, FVKESK. Here the CDR3 reads CANSLARGWTEAFF. The CDR3, as DNA: TGTGCCAACAGCCTCGCGAGGGGCTGGACTGAAGCTTTCTTT.

About this clonotype itself: One base away lies a much larger clone, so this may be a sequencing read error. This sequence joins TRBV12-3 or TRBV12-4 and TRBJ1-4; 9 positions match TRBD1. The V and J ends lost 4 bases and 7 bases, in that order; junction bases with no gene match: 4. The CDR3 is 14 amino acids. The CDR3 region is CASSWTGASEKLFF. As DNA, the CDR3 is TGTGCCAGCAGTTGGACAGGGGCTAGTGAAAAACTGTTTTTT.

At least ten counts were recorded for this clonotype. The chain combines TRBV6-9 with TRBJ2-1, with 7 positions matching TRBD2. The CDR3 runs to 16 residues. Losses at the gene ends were 0 bases for V and 0 bases for J; bases not matched to a gene: 2. CDR1 is MNHGY and CDR2 is SVAAGI in the germline V gene. CDR3 DNA sequence: TGTGCCAGCAGTTATTCCCTAGCGGACTCCTACAATGAGCAGTTCTTC. Protein sequence: CASSYSLADSYNEQFF.

This clonotype was picked up one time. Since the CDR3 does not end with the conserved phenylalanine or tryptophan, this likely comes from a read error. The DNA is left out, because the CDR3 cannot be placed on it with certainty; the CDR3 is given as TCRdb lists it. The chain joins TRBV11-3 to TRBJ2-1; TRBD1, the table's D call, was not compared with the DNA. The CDR3 length is 15 residues, termini included. Germline V gene sequence: CDR1 SGHNT, CDR2 YENEEA. Here the CDR3 reads CASRTSGYNYNEQIY.

This clonotype has a count of ten or more. The chain carries TRBV7-9 and TRBJ1-2, with D maybe TRBD1 (5 bases). The CDR3 covers 13 residues. The V end was cut by 4 bases, the J end by 8 bases, with 14 bases between. The germline gives CDR1 SEHNR, CDR2 FQNEAQ (reference sequence). CDR3 in DNA: TGTGCCAGCAGCTCCCAGGGAGTGAACGGCTACACCTTC. This gives the protein CASSSQGVNGYTF.

On this clonotype: It may be a read error: a sequence one base away is much more abundant. The CDR3 does not end in the conserved phenylalanine or tryptophan, so this is likely a read error. The chain has TRBV29-1 and TRBJ1-1; unclear D gene. The length of the CDR3 is 14 residues. Between the trimmed V and J ends, which lost 4 bases and 3 bases, there was a span of 15 bases. Germline loops: CDR1 SQVTM, CDR2 ANQGSEA. This CDR3 reads CSVALLRRDTEAFS. In DNA, the CDR3 is TGCAGCGTTGCACTTCTCCGACGGGACACTGAAGCTTTCTCT.

This clonotype occurred a few times. It may be a read error: a sequence one base away is much more abundant. The chain joins TRBV5-6 to TRBJ2-1; 9 bases match TRBD2. Germline assignment: CDR1 SGHDT and CDR2 YYEEEE. The CDR3 loop spans 16 amino acids. CDR3 loop: CASGLVLLAGDNEQFF. CDR3 DNA: TGTGCCAGCGGCTTGGTACTACTAGCGGGTGACAATGAGCAGTTCTTC.

This clonotype has a count of ten or more. V gene TRBV11-3 combines with J gene TRBJ2-1; TRBD2 agrees at 13 bases. Germline assignment: CDR1 SGHNT and CDR2 YENEEA. The CDR3 sequence is 14 residues long. J lost 5 bases, V lost 7 bases, and 2 bases had no gene match. The CDR3, as DNA: TGTGCCAGCATCGGGACTAGCGGGAACAATGAGCAGTTCTTC. Its protein product is CASIGTSGNNEQFF.

This clonotype was detected only a few times. V usage is TRBV3-1 and J usage is TRBJ2-5; D is undetermined. The CDR3 is 14 amino acids. V gave up 6 bases and J gave up 2 bases, with 13 bases separating them. Germline CDR1 and CDR2: LGHDT and YNNKEL (reference sequence). In DNA, the CDR3 is TGTGCCAGCAGAACCGCAGGACGGCAAGAGACCCAGTACTTC. Translation: CASRTAGRQETQYF.

This clonotype was seen ten or more times. J is TRBJ1-5 and V is TRBV3-1; tentatively, D is TRBD1 (5 bases). The V gene's germline CDR1 is LGHDT and CDR2 YNNKEL (reference sequence). CDR3 size: 16 residues. Trimming stripped 0 bases from V and 3 bases from J, with 12 bases between. CDR3 in amino acids: CASSQDPTGINQPQHF. The CDR3 DNA is TGTGCCAGCAGCCAAGATCCCACAGGAATCAATCAGCCCCAGCATTTT. Full variable domain (rest looked up from reference TRBV3-1 and TRBJ1-5): DTAVSQTPKYLVTQMGNDKSIKCEQNLGHDTMYWYKQDSKKFLKIMFSYNNKELIINETVPNRFSPKSPDKAHLNLHINSLELGDSAVYFCASSQDPTGINQPQHFGDGTRLSIL.

This clonotype has ten or more counts. The V gene is TRBV12-3 or TRBV12-4, the J gene TRBJ2-1, with 10 bases aligning to TRBD2. The CDR3 has 15 amino acids. Losses at the gene ends were 4 bases for V and 14 bases for J; bases not matched to a gene: 14. CDR3 in amino acids: CASSSPRLAGVVKFF. Here the CDR3 DNA reads TGTGCCAGCAGTTCCCCCCGGCTAGCGGGAGTGGTAAAGTTCTTC.

Concerning this clonotype itself: A much larger clone differs from this one at a single base, so this may be a read error. This chain connects TRBV7-2 to TRBJ2-1, with D possibly matching TRBD2 (6 bases). From germline, CDR1 is SGHTA and CDR2 FQGNSA. The CDR3 totals 15 residues. CDR3 bases: TGTGCCGGCAGCTGGGGTTTTCTAGCGAGGAGTGAGCAGTTCTTC. This encodes CAGSWGFLARSEQFF.

This clonotype was observed many times. V is TRBV18 and J is TRBJ2-7; 7 bases match TRBD1. Trimming removed 3 bases from V and 0 bases from J; junction bases left unmatched: 5. Germline V gene lookup returns CDR1 KGHSH and CDR2 LQKENI. There are 15 residues in the CDR3. CDR3: CASSPRGQGSYEQYF. CDR3 in DNA: TGTGCCAGCTCACCGAGGGGGCAGGGCTCCTACGAGCAGTACTTC.

Ten or more counts support this clonotype. This rearrangement joins TRBV27 to TRBJ2-2, with 10 bases aligning to TRBD1. The CDR3 covers 18 residues. V trimming: 5 bases; J trimming: 4 bases; junction bases outside the gene matches: 13. The germline V gene encodes CDR1 MNHEY and CDR2 SMNVEV (reference sequence). The DNA of the CDR3 is TGTGCCAGCAGTCAACTCGCGTCCGGGACAGGGGTCACCGGGGAGCTGTTTTTT. Translation: CASSQLASGTGVTGELFF.

This clonotype was seen at least ten times. The rearrangement joins TRBV12-3 or TRBV12-4 to TRBJ1-1, with 9 bases lining up with TRBD1. The CDR3 has 14 amino acids. With 5 bases clipped from V and 2 bases from J, the junction kept 3 bases outside the gene matches. CDR3 loop: CASSGQGTNTEAFF. The CDR3 nucleotides read TGTGCCAGCAGTGGACAGGGGACTAACACTGAAGCTTTCTTT.

This clonotype was recorded many times. The V call is TRBV30, the J call TRBJ1-4; D unresolved. Germline V gene data show CDR1 as GTSNPN and CDR2 as SVGIG (reference sequence). V lost 2 bases, J lost 4 bases, and 11 bases lay in between. The CDR3 sequence is 14 residues long. The CDR3: CAWSTESYNEKLFF. The CDR3 region has the DNA TGTGCCTGGAGTACCGAGAGCTATAATGAAAAACTGTTTTTT.

The chain is built from TRBV6-1 and TRBJ2-1; TRBD2 agrees at 8 bases. Per the germline V gene, CDR1 is MNHNS and CDR2 is SASEGT. V dropped 1 base and J dropped 6; count of bases not matched to a gene: 8. This CDR3 is built from 16 residues. The CDR3 DNA reads as TGTGCCAGCAGTGAAGGTTGGCGGGAGGCTGGCAATGAGCAGTTCTTC. This gives the protein CASSEGWREAGNEQFF.

This clonotype was detected many times. The chain uses TRBV10-3 and TRBJ2-2; 11 bases align to TRBD2. This CDR3 region has 16 residues. CDR1 is ENHRY, CDR2 SYGVKD, per germline. V shed 6 bases and J 2 bases; nucleotides not matched to a gene: 5. DNA for the CDR3: TGTGCCATCAGCGATCGACTAGCGGGAAACACCGGGGAGCTGTTTTTT. Residues: CAISDRLAGNTGELFF.

Comments on this clonotype: It may be a read error: a sequence one base away is much more abundant. V gene TRBV7-3 combines with J gene TRBJ1-6; TRBD1 aligns across 10 bases. V lost 5 bases, J lost 11 bases, and 6 bases stayed unmatched. This CDR3 region has 14 residues. The germline gives CDR1 SGHTA, CDR2 FQGTGA. CDR3: CASSLDRGPPPLHF. CDR3 DNA sequence: TGTGCCAGCAGCCTAGACAGGGGGCCTCCACCCCTCCACTTT.